This T cell receptor (beta chain) was found in a study of identical twins. Study-wide findings and caveats: Compared with models, monozygotic twins showed more out-of-frame TCR alpha sharing. Abundant beta clonotypes from cord blood had fewer insertions, unlike memory repertoires, which showed none.

A remark on this clonotype: Its antigen is currently unknown.

Germline trimming cut 4 bases from V and 6 bases from J; bases unmatched to any gene: 10. Germline assignment: CDR1 MNHNS and CDR2 SASEGT. The CDR3 is 16 residues long. Using its own MiXCR run on the 5' RACE reads, TCRdb lists one record per CDR3 protein. The sample consists of more than 600,000 distinct CDR3 sequences, over 15% of them appearing once. A further study also used this sample, focusing on T cells expressing NK-cell markers. That publication notes: Whether expanded NKG2C-expressing T cell clones recognize HCMV is unknown.

V usage is TRBV6-1 and J usage is TRBJ2-1; TRBD2 matches at 9 bases. Material: PBMCs. The source of this sequence is a woman aged 18-30 years in good health. CDR3 sequence: CASSVWGSGGSNEQFF. CDR3 DNA: TGTGCCAGCAGTGTCTGGGGTAGCGGGGGAAGCAATGAGCAGTTCTTC.